This section outlines one T cell receptor beta chain sequence together with its context. The sample carries other DNA sequences with the same CDR3. TCRdb's table, derived via immunoSEQ multiplex PCR, lists solely in-frame clones and lacks some. The sample shows 2 million to 2.5 million clones, about 90% of them seen only once. The entry originates in a study of shared clonotypes between healthy human individuals. As for the study in general: Each donor's CD8 memory used one plate, CD8 naive two, each CD4 subset three.

CDR1 MNHNS and CDR2 SASEGT come from the germline V gene. V lost 7 bases and J 3 bases, leaving 13 bases between the germline ends. The CDR3 runs 14 residues. Every donor was a Caucasian adult from Nashville, Tennessee. The clonotype comes from a man younger than 35 in good health. Some clones in this sample may be carry-over from other donors' samples. The V call is TRBV6-1, the J call TRBJ1-5, with D perhaps matching TRBD1 (6 bases). The sequencing input was naive CD4+ T cells from PBMCs. Subset here: CD45RA+ positively selected. Here the CDR3 reads CASTPRGSNQPQHF. CDR3 bases: TGTGCCAGCACTCCTAGGGGGTCCAATCAGCCCCAGCATTTT.